A selection of T cell receptor beta chains follows, all from one sample in a study of cytotoxic CD8 clonotypes in ibrutinib-treated CLL. Clones were sequenced by immunoSEQ multiplex PCR, and TCRdb holds only the in-frame ones, with some missing. The profile shows hundreds of thousands of clones, roughly 70% of them singletons. This specimen consisted of PBMCs, obtained after 24 months of ibrutinib treatment. Receptor source: a human donor with chronic lymphocytic leukemia. CDR3s include the opening cysteine and the closing phenylalanine or tryptophan. D genes are given only for firm matches. A clone size is listed for some rows: how often the clone was seen (once, few, many), or a class if it is expanded.

CDR3 DNA	CDR3 protein	V gene	J gene	CDR3 length	clone size	D gene
TGCGCCAGCAGCTTGGGATGGACAGTCACAGATACGCAGTATTTT	CASSLGWTVTDTQYF	TRBV5-1	TRBJ2-3	15	.	.
TGTGCCAGCAGCTTTACTAGTTACGGTGAGCAGTTCTTC	CASSFTSYGEQFF	TRBV7-3	TRBJ2-1	13	.	.
TGTGCCAGCAGCCGGGACGGTTCCTACAATGAGCAGTTCTTC	CASSRDGSYNEQFF	TRBV7-2	TRBJ2-1	14	.	.
TGTGCCAGCAGTTTGTCCCCCCTCTGGTCTAGCACAGATACGCAGTATTTT	CASSLSPLWSSTDTQYF	TRBV28	TRBJ2-3	17	.	.
TGTGCCAGCAGTCCGCAGGACTTACCTACCTCCTACGAGCAGTACTTC	CASSPQDLPTSYEQYF	TRBV28	TRBJ2-7	16	.	.
TGTGCCAGCAGCCAAGAGCCGGGACTAGCGGGACTCTACAATGAGCAGTTCTTC	CASSQEPGLAGLYNEQFF	TRBV14	TRBJ2-1	18	.	TRBD2
TGTGCCAGCAGCCAGACTCCGGGACACCTTAACTATGGCTACACCTTC	CASSQTPGHLNYGYTF	TRBV27	TRBJ1-2	16	.	.
TGTGCCAGCAGCCCTGCTGGTTTACAGGACGAGCAGTACTTC	CASSPAGLQDEQYF	TRBV7-3	TRBJ2-7	14	.	.
TGCAGTGCTAGGTTAAAGAGGCCCCAGTACTTC	CSARLKRPQYF	TRBV20-1	TRBJ2-5	11	once	.
TGTGCCAGCAGTTACTCTGGAGTTCCTGGCACTGAAGCTTTCTTT	CASSYSGVPGTEAFF	TRBV6-5	TRBJ1-1	15	.	.
TGCGCCAGCAGCCGCGGACTAGCGGGATCCCAAGAGACCCAGTACTTC	CASSRGLAGSQETQYF	TRBV5-1	TRBJ2-5	16	.	TRBD2
TGCGCCAGCAGCGCAGCCTCTAGCGGGAGGGCATGGGATACGCAGTATTTT	CASSAASSGRAWDTQYF	TRBV5-1	TRBJ2-3	17	.	TRBD2
TGTGCCAGCTCACCACGGCGCGGAGGCACAGATACGCAGTATTTT	CASSPRRGGTDTQYF	TRBV18	TRBJ2-3	15	.	.
TGCGCCAGCAGCCAACCGGAAAGGGCCACCGGGGAGCTGTTTTTT	CASSQPERATGELFF	TRBV4-3	TRBJ2-2	15	.	.
TGTGCCAGTAGTATGCAAGGGGCTGTCTATGGCTACACCTTC	CASSMQGAVYGYTF	TRBV19	TRBJ1-2	14	.	.
TGTGCCAGCAGTCCACATGCAGGGTTCTATGGCTACACCTTC	CASSPHAGFYGYTF	TRBV12-1	TRBJ1-2	14	few	.
TGCAGCGTTCAAGCTCGGGGTAGGAACACTGAAGCTTTCTTT	CSVQARGRNTEAFF	TRBV29-1	TRBJ1-1	14	.	.
TGTGCCACTCCTGACGTGGATAGCGGGAGCCCGAGCACAGATACGCAGTATTTT	CATPDVDSGSPSTDTQYF	TRBV2	TRBJ2-3	18	.	TRBD2
TGTGCCAGCAGCGCCCGGGACAGCCATTCCTACGAGCAGTACTTC	CASSARDSHSYEQYF	TRBV9	TRBJ2-7	15	.	TRBD1
TGTGCCAGCAGCTTAGATGACAGCACAGATACGCAGTATTTT	CASSLDDSTDTQYF	TRBV7-9	TRBJ2-3	14	.	.
TGTGCCAGCAGCTTACTAGGCGGGAGCTCCTACGAGCAGTACTTC	CASSLLGGSSYEQYF	TRBV7-3	TRBJ2-7	15	few	TRBD2
TGTGTCGTGGACACCGATAATGAAAAACTGTTTTTT	CVVDTDNEKLFF	TRBV30	TRBJ1-4	12	.	.
TGTGCCACCCAACCCTGGGGCGGGAGTATCCACGAGCAGTACTTC	CATQPWGGSIHEQYF	TRBV27	TRBJ2-7	15	.	TRBD2
TGTGCCAGCAGCAGGGGGGTGGCCAGCTACGAGCAGTACTTC	CASSRGVASYEQYF	TRBV6-6	TRBJ2-7	14	.	.
TGTGCCAGCAACATTATGAACACTGAAGCTTTCTTT	CASNIMNTEAFF	TRBV13	TRBJ1-1	12	.	.
TGTGCCAGCAGTTTATTTGTCAGCTACTACGAGCAGTACTTC	CASSLFVSYYEQYF	TRBV28	TRBJ2-7	14	.	.
TGTGCCAGCTCGCCACAGGGGGCAACAGATACGCAGTATTTT	CASSPQGATDTQYF	TRBV18	TRBJ2-3	14	.	TRBD1
TGTGCCAGCAGTGAAGCGGGGGGCGGCTACGAGCAGTACTTC	CASSEAGGGYEQYF	TRBV6-1	TRBJ2-7	14	few	.
TGTGCCAGCAGTGATCCCGGAGGTGAGCAGTTCTTC	CASSDPGGEQFF	TRBV7-2	TRBJ2-1	12	.	.
TGTGCCATGGGAGGCCCAAAGCAGTTCTTC	CAMGGPKQFF	TRBV2	TRBJ2-1	10	.	.
TGCGCCAGCAGCCCCCTTGCCCTTCTAGCGAGAAGCACAGATACGCAGTATTTT	CASSPLALLARSTDTQYF	TRBV4-1	TRBJ2-3	18	.	.
TGTGCCAGCAGCGGGCGGGCTCCAGGACCTGGAAACACCATATATTTT	CASSGRAPGPGNTIYF	TRBV9	TRBJ1-3	16	.	.
TGCGCCAGCTCACCACAGGAGCAAGAGACCCAGTACTTC	CASSPQEQETQYF	TRBV5-1	TRBJ2-5	13	few	.
TGTGCCAGCAGCTTAGAGGGGCGGGACTTCAATGAGCAGTTCTTC	CASSLEGRDFNEQFF	TRBV7-2	TRBJ2-1	15	.	.
TGTGCCTGGGCCCTAAGTTCTCATGAGCAGTTCTTC	CAWALSSHEQFF	TRBV30	TRBJ2-1	12	.	.
TGTGCCAGCAGTGTTACCACCTCCTCCTACGAGCAGTACTTC	CASSVTTSSYEQYF	TRBV6-5	TRBJ2-7	14	.	.
TGTGCCAGCAGCATGATGGGGGGTAACACCGGGGAGCTGTTTTTT	CASSMMGGNTGELFF	TRBV28	TRBJ2-2	15	.	.
TGTGCCAGCAGCCGGGACTATTCCGGGGAGCTGTTTTTT	CASSRDYSGELFF	TRBV7-3	TRBJ2-2	13	.	TRBD2
TGTGCCAGCAGCTTAGCCCTAGCGGGGTACAATGAGCAGTTCTTC	CASSLALAGYNEQFF	TRBV11-3	TRBJ2-1	15	.	TRBD2
TGTGCCAGCAGTCCCGGGACTCATTATGGCTACACCTTC	CASSPGTHYGYTF	TRBV6-5	TRBJ1-2	13	.	.
TGTGCCAGCAGACCCATGGGGGGCTTGGGCTATGGCTACACCTTC	CASRPMGGLGYGYTF	TRBV6-5	TRBJ1-2	15	.	.
TGCGCCAGCAGCCAAGAATATGCCTCCGCGAGGCGGTACAATGAGCAGTTCTTC	CASSQEYASARRYNEQFF	TRBV4-3	TRBJ2-1	18	.	.
TGTGCCAGCCCGGCGGGCATCTCCTACGAGCAGTACTTC	CASPAGISYEQYF	TRBV27	TRBJ2-7	13	.	.
TGTGCCAGCAGTGAGCGGGAAAAGCAGTACTTC	CASSEREKQYF	TRBV25-1	TRBJ2-7	11	.	.
TGCGCCAGCAGCCAATTCGACAGGGAACAGTTCTTT	CASSQFDREQFF	TRBV4-3	TRBJ1-1	12	.	TRBD1
TGTGCCAGCAGAACCTTCTTGGGAGGAAAGGCCCAGTACTTC	CASRTFLGGKAQYF	TRBV28	TRBJ2-5	14	.	.
TGTGCCAGCAGGGATGGACAGGCCACCGGGGAGCTGTTTTTT	CASRDGQATGELFF	TRBV27	TRBJ2-2	14	.	TRBD1
TGTGCCAGCAGCCGGGGACAGATCCACGAGCAGTACTTC	CASSRGQIHEQYF	TRBV27	TRBJ2-7	13	few	TRBD1
TGTGCCAGCAGCTTATCGGGAGGTACAGATACGCAGTATTTT	CASSLSGGTDTQYF	TRBV7-3	TRBJ2-3	14	.	TRBD2
TGTGCCAGCAGGGACTACACAGGGCCCTCCTACGAGCAGTACTTC	CASRDYTGPSYEQYF	TRBV6-5	TRBJ2-7	15	few	.
TGCAGCGTTGAATCTAGCGGGTACAATGAGCAGTTCTTC	CSVESSGYNEQFF	TRBV29-1	TRBJ2-1	13	.	TRBD2
TGTGCCAGCAGCTCCGGACAGGCTTACTCCTACGAGCAGTACTTC	CASSSGQAYSYEQYF	TRBV28	TRBJ2-7	15	.	TRBD1
TGTGCCTGGTCCGGGACTAGCGTGTTTGAGCAGTTCTTC	CAWSGTSVFEQFF	TRBV30	TRBJ2-1	13	.	TRBD2